This TCR beta chain was profiled in a study of technical replicates of blood from several donors. The repertoire was sequenced with immunoSEQ multiplex PCR; TCRdb's copy has only in-frame clones and lacks some. The table records some 76,000 clones, under 99% of them present only once. With V trimmed by 4 bases and J by 6 bases, 6 bases remained unmatched. CDR1 and CDR2 (germline): SGHTA, FQGTGA. There are 14 residues in the CDR3. Source material: T cells isolated from PBMCs. The V and J genes are TRBV7-3 and TRBJ2-1; 7 positions agree with TRBD2. This TCR was recovered from a human donor in good health. In nucleotides, the CDR3 is TGTGCCAGCAGCTCCCCGGGACTATCCAATGAGCAGTTCTTC. Amino acids: CASSSPGLSNEQFF.